These 9 T cell receptor beta chains were all obtained from the same sample, sequenced in a study of beta chain features in type 1 diabetes. Reverse transcribing all isolated RNA meant expressed TCRB transcripts were sequenced. The assay was immunoSEQ multiplex PCR, and TCRdb's table has in-frame clones only and misses some. In the table there are about 340,000 clones, roughly 8% of which are singletons. The specimen was central memory CD4+ T cells from blood. The receptors derive from a woman aged 18-29 years in good health.

This clone occurred a few times. This chain joins TRBV4-2 and TRBJ2-7; 7 nucleotides align to TRBD1. J lost 0 bases, V lost 0 bases, and 5 bases had no gene match. The CDR3 contains 16 residues. Per the germline V gene, CDR1 is LGHNA and CDR2 is YNFKEQ. Here the CDR3 reads CASSQDSWDSSYEQYF. For the CDR3, the DNA is TGTGCCAGCAGCCAAGATAGCTGGGACAGCTCCTACGAGCAGTACTTC.

This clone was recorded at least ten times. The chain carries TRBV19 and TRBJ2-4, with unresolved D. V lost 6 bases to trimming and J lost 0 bases, with 6 bases between them. CDR3 length: 13 amino acids. Germline assignment: CDR1 LNHDA and CDR2 SQIVND (reference sequence). CDR3 coding DNA: TGTGCCAGTAGCTACCCAGCCAAAAACATTCAGTACTTC. Residues: CASSYPAKNIQYF.

This clone has a handful of counts. V is TRBV29-1 and J is TRBJ2-1; 7 nucleotides agree with TRBD2. The V and J ends lost 0 bases and 3 bases, in that order; junction bases with no gene match: 26. The CDR3 has 22 amino acids. The germline gives CDR1 SQVTM, CDR2 ANQGSEA. The CDR3 DNA follows: TGCAGCGTTGAAGAGTCCTCCCCAGGGAAGACTCTGGGGGGGAGAGGCTACAATGAGCAGTTCTTC. As protein: CSVEESSPGKTLGGRGYNEQFF.

This clone came up a few times. The chain links TRBV15 to TRBJ2-1, with a weak D call TRBD1 (5 bases). V was shortened by 0 bases and J by 1 base, with 10 bases between the two germline ends. Germline CDR1 is LNHNV and CDR2 is YYDKDF (reference sequence). There are 16 residues in the CDR3. The CDR3 nucleotides are TGTGCCACCAGCAGAGACAGGGTACTATCCTACAATGAGCAGTTCTTC. This encodes CATSRDRVLSYNEQFF.

V is TRBV4-3 and J is TRBJ2-6, with 9 bases that match TRBD1. From germline, CDR1 is LGHNA and CDR2 YSLEER. The CDR3 is made up of 20 amino acids. The V segment lost 2 bases and the J segment 2 bases; nucleotides outside the gene matches: 13. CDR3 DNA sequence: TGCGCCAGCAGCCAAACTCGCTCGGTGGGACAGGGAACTGGGGCCAACGTCCTGACTTTC. Protein product: CASSQTRSVGQGTGANVLTF.

This clone has just a few counts. V is TRBV18 and J is TRBJ1-1; TRBD1 is a possible D gene (6 bases). This CDR3 contains 13 residues. Trimming left V 5 bases short and J 0 bases short, with 7 bases between. Germline CDR1 reads KGHSH; CDR2 reads LQKENI. CDR3 nucleotide sequence: TGTGCCAGCTCATACAGGGTGAACACTGAAGCTTTCTTT. Encoded protein: CASSYRVNTEAFF. The whole variable domain, filled in from reference TRBV18 and TRBJ1-1, reads NAGVMQNPRHLVRRRGQEARLRCSPMKGHSHVYWYRQLPEEGLKFMVYLQKENIIDESGMPKERFSAEFPKEGPSILRIQQVVRGDSAAYFCASSYRVNTEAFFGQGTRLTVV.

This clone was counted only a few times. The chain recombines TRBV5-1 with TRBJ2-7, with D hard to call. Germline V lookup: CDR1 SGHRS, CDR2 YFSETQ. The CDR3 is 14 residues long. The germline V and J ends were trimmed by 3 bases and 0 bases, with 10 bases remaining between them. The CDR3 DNA follows: TGCGCCAGCAGCTCAACTCTGAGCTCCTACGAGCAGTACTTC. Translating it yields CASSSTLSSYEQYF. The whole variable domain, remainder taken from reference TRBV5-1 and TRBJ2-7, is KAGVTQTPRYLIKTRGQQVTLSCSPISGHRSVSWYQQTPGQGLQFLFEYFSETQRNKGNFPGRFSGRQFSNSRSEMNVSTLELGDSALYLCASSSTLSSYEQYFGPGTRLTVT.

This clone was detected a few times. This rearrangement joins TRBV9 to TRBJ2-7; the D gene is possibly TRBD1 (5 bases). This CDR3 has 16 amino acids. Germline CDR1 is SGDLS and CDR2 is YYNGEE. With 2 bases removed from V and 9 bases from J, the gap between germline ends came to 24 bases. The CDR3 nucleotides read TGTGCCAGCAGCGTCGACAGTAACAGTTTAGGGTCGGCGCAGTACTTC. This codes for CASSVDSNSLGSAQYF. Together with reference TRBV9 and TRBJ2-7, the CDR3 gives the full variable domain: DSGVTQTPKHLITATGQRVTLRCSPRSGDLSVYWYQQSLDQGLQFLIQYYNGEERAKGNILERFSAQQFPDLHSELNLSSLELGDSALYFCASSVDSNSLGSAQYFGPGTRLTVT.

This clone appeared a few times. V gene TRBV14 combines with J gene TRBJ2-7; 7 bases match TRBD2. Losses at the gene ends were 3 bases for V and 4 bases for J; bases not matched to a gene: 9. This CDR3 is 15 amino acids long. Germline V gives CDR1 SGHDN, CDR2 FVKESK. The CDR3 region has the DNA TGTGCCAGCAGCCACCTTCTAGCGGACCCATACGAGCAGTACTTC. Translating gives CASSHLLADPYEQYF.